This paragraph reports one T cell receptor beta chain. Antigen: not known. Random hexamers were used to reverse transcribe the RNA input (about 0.45 to 1 ug). Across 54 Vbeta and 13 Jbeta, immunoSEQ multiplex PCR amplified TCR beta CDR3. TCRdb fed the immunoSEQ multiplex PCR reads into MiXCR, producing one record per CDR3 protein. The top ten hold 0.095% of the sample, which has 230,000 or so distinct CDR3 sequences, 95% seen once. TEMRA cells underwent FACS enrichment and CD8+ and CD4+ T cells underwent negative isolation. The CDR3 extends over 13 amino acids. The germline gives CDR1 SGHTA, CDR2 FQGNSA. Trimming took 0 bases from V and 5 from J, leaving 7 bases between them. The sample belongs to a study of CD8 T cells in Susac syndrome. Study-wide results and caveats: Only a relatively small number of individuals were included in the TCR sequencing and HLA analysis.

The source is a human donor with multiple sclerosis. The sequenced material came from CD4+ T cells from PBMCs. This chain uses TRBV7-2 with TRBJ1-2; D unresolved. The CDR3 DNA reads as TGTGCCAGCAGCTTAGCCGTGGATTATGGCTACACCTTC. Protein product: CASSLAVDYGYTF.